Shown below are 28 T cell receptor beta chains from a single sample sequenced in a study of cytomegalovirus exposure and HLA in healthy donors. PCR amplification relied on 60 Vbeta primers (plus 13 Jbeta primers). Repertoires were generated with immunoSEQ multiplex PCR, while TCRdb's copy carries only in-frame clones and drops some. The repertoire consists of around 150,000 clones, with about three quarters occurring once and the leading ten covering under 3.5%. Source material: PBMCs. The receptors come from a woman aged 30 to 39 in good health and CMV-seronegative.

The chain has TRBV4-3 and TRBJ2-2; 10 bases line up with TRBD2. Germline CDR1 and CDR2: LGHNA and YSLEER. The J segment lost 1 base and the V segment lost 4 bases, leaving 3 bases of the junction unmatched. This CDR3 is built from 16 residues. The CDR3, as DNA: TGCGCCAGCAGCCCCGGACTAGCGGTGAACACCGGGGAGCTGTTTTTT. Translated: CASSPGLAVNTGELFF.

The chain recombines TRBV7-2 with TRBJ2-4, with D possibly being TRBD2 (7 bases). Germline lookup yields CDR1 SGHTA and CDR2 FQGNSA. The V gene lost 4 bases and the J gene lost 4 bases, with 14 bases spanning the gap. The CDR3 has 15 amino acids. CDR3 sequence: CASSSEGGGKNIQYF. The CDR3 DNA sequence: TGTGCCAGCAGCTCCGAGGGGGGAGGGAAAAACATTCAGTACTTC. Looking up the rest from reference TRBV7-2 and TRBJ2-4 gives the full variable domain: GAGVSQSPSNKVTEKGKDVELRCDPISGHTALYWYRQSLGQGLEFLIYFQGNSAPDKSGLPSDRFSAERTGGSVSTLTIQRTQQEDSAVYLCASSSEGGGKNIQYFGAGTRLSVL.

This clone occurred a few times. This chain uses TRBV12-5 with TRBJ2-1, with 7 positions matching TRBD1. Germline V gene lookup returns CDR1 LGHNT and CDR2 FRNRAP. The CDR3 contains 13 residues. V gave up 5 bases and J gave up 4 bases; unmatched junction bases: 2. CDR3 amino acids: CASGRDRYNEQFF. In DNA, the CDR3 is TGTGCTAGTGGTCGGGACAGATACAATGAGCAGTTCTTC.

Comments on this clone: Mismatch with germline at one junction end may stem from a read error. The chain uses TRBV7-6 and TRBJ1-1, with 8 positions matching TRBD1. Germline V CDR1 and CDR2: SGHVS, FNYEAQ. The CDR3 has 17 amino acids. The CDR3 DNA reads as TGTGCCAGCAGTTTAGAGGGACAGGACCCTCGTAGCACTGAAGCTTTCTTT. Protein product: CASSLEGQDPRSTEAFF. The whole variable domain, filled in from reference TRBV7-6 and TRBJ1-1, reads GAGVSQSPRYKVTKRGQDVALRCDPISGHVSLYWYRQALGQGPEFLTYFNYEAQQDKSGLPNDRFSAERPEGSISTLTIQRTEQRDSAMYRCASSLEGQDPRSTEAFFGQGTRLTVV.

This clone was observed a single time. The chain uses TRBV9 and TRBJ2-5; maybe TRBD2 (6 bases). Germline CDR1 is SGDLS and CDR2 is YYNGEE. V was shortened by 0 bases and J by 11 bases, with 20 bases between the two germline ends. The CDR3 is made up of 15 amino acids. Here the CDR3 reads CASSVDVEGGREQYF. CDR3 bases: TGTGCCAGCAGCGTAGATGTTGAGGGAGGTAGGGAGCAGTACTTC. Drawing the rest from reference TRBV9 and TRBJ2-5, the complete variable domain is DSGVTQTPKHLITATGQRVTLRCSPRSGDLSVYWYQQSLDQGLQFLIQYYNGEERAKGNILERFSAQQFPDLHSELNLSSLELGDSALYFCASSVDVEGGREQYFGPGTRLLVL.

The rearrangement uses TRBV5-1 and TRBJ1-1; D unresolved. The V and J ends lost 0 bases and 4 bases respectively, with 13 bases between them. The CDR3 is 15 residues long. Germline values: CDR1 SGHRS, CDR2 YFSETQ. CDR3 loop: CASSLGSGVGTEAFF. CDR3 nucleotide sequence: TGCGCCAGCAGCTTGGGATCCGGGGTGGGCACTGAAGCTTTCTTT.

This chain uses TRBV16 with TRBJ1-4; 8 positions match TRBD1. This CDR3 region has 15 residues. The germline V gene has CDR1 KGHSY and CDR2 FQNENV. V trimming: 2 bases; J trimming: 4 bases; junction bases outside the gene matches: 3. CDR3 sequence reads: CASSQQGARNEKLFF. The CDR3 DNA sequence: TGTGCCAGCAGCCAACAGGGGGCTCGTAATGAAAAACTGTTTTTT.

As concerns this clone: This same CDR3 is encoded by further DNA sequences in the sample. The chain joins TRBV4-1 to TRBJ2-5; D perhaps matches TRBD2 (5 bases). Per germline, CDR1 MGHRA and CDR2 YSYEKL. The CDR3 covers 15 residues. The ends were cut back, 0 bases at V and 1 base at J, with 9 bases in the middle. This CDR3 reads CASSQEDRGQETQYF. The CDR3 DNA reads TGCGCCAGCAGCCAAGAAGACCGGGGCCAAGAGACCCAGTACTTC.

V gene TRBV9 combines with J gene TRBJ2-5; 10 nucleotides align to TRBD1. The CDR3 is made up of 15 amino acids. V trimming: 4 bases; J trimming: 7 bases; junction bases outside the gene matches: 10. Germline V CDR1 and CDR2: SGDLS, YYNGEE. Here the CDR3 reads CASSPTGTGEGTQYF. The CDR3 DNA reads TGTGCCAGCAGCCCCACCGGGACAGGGGAGGGGACCCAGTACTTC.

The CDR3 here is CASSLDLTGGSEQYF. The CDR3 region has the DNA TGTGCCAGCAGCTTGGATCTGACAGGGGGCTCCGAGCAGTACTTC. This chain links TRBV5-4 with TRBJ2-7, with 10 bases that match TRBD1. Germline lookup yields CDR1 SGHNT and CDR2 YYREEE (reference sequence). The CDR3 is 15 amino acids. V gave up 0 bases and J gave up 6 bases; unmatched junction bases: 6. Combining the CDR3 with reference TRBV5-4 and TRBJ2-7 gives the whole variable domain ETGVTQSPTHLIKTRGQQVTLRCSSQSGHNTVSWYQQALGQGPQFIFQYYREEENGRGNFPPRFSGLQFPNYSSELNVNALELDDSALYLCASSLDLTGGSEQYFGPGTRLTVT.

This sequence joins TRBV19 and TRBJ2-2; the match to TRBD1 covers 8 bases. This CDR3 has 16 amino acids. Losses at the gene ends were 4 bases for V and 3 bases for J; bases not matched to a gene: 7. The germline V gene has CDR1 LNHDA and CDR2 SQIVND (reference sequence). The CDR3, as DNA: TGTGCCAGTAGTACAATGGACAGGGTTTACACCGGGGAGCTGTTTTTT. Protein product: CASSTMDRVYTGELFF.

The V gene is TRBV10-3, the J gene TRBJ2-3; 8 bases are shared with TRBD1. CDR3 length: 14 amino acids. Trimming cost V 10 bases and J 6 bases; bases outside gene matches: 12. Germline CDR1 reads ENHRY; CDR2 reads SYGVKD. This CDR3 is CATGEDRVRDTQYF. In nucleotides, the CDR3 is TGTGCCACAGGAGAGGACAGGGTGAGGGATACGCAGTATTTT.

The genes are TRBV6-6 and TRBJ2-7; 9 positions agree with TRBD2. Germline CDR1 and CDR2: MNHNY and SVGAGI (reference sequence). Losses at the gene ends were 2 bases for V and 2 bases for J; bases not matched to a gene: 4. The CDR3 loop spans 15 amino acids. The CDR3 region is CASSYEQRGAYEQYF. The CDR3 DNA follows: TGTGCCAGCAGTTACGAACAGCGGGGGGCCTACGAGCAGTACTTC.

This clone was picked up a small number of times. The sample holds other DNA sequences that translate to the same CDR3. This sequence joins TRBV7-2 and TRBJ2-7; 9 positions agree with TRBD2. Germline V lookup: CDR1 SGHTA, CDR2 FQGNSA. The V segment lost 0 bases and the J segment 4 bases; nucleotides outside the gene matches: 1. This CDR3 contains 14 residues. The CDR3 sequence: CASSLALAGYEQYF. The CDR3 DNA reads as TGTGCCAGCAGCTTAGCGCTAGCGGGGTACGAGCAGTACTTC.

Note on this clone: A junction boundary mismatches the germline segment, possibly from a read error. The chain combines TRBV4-3 with TRBJ2-1; D call uncertain. From germline, CDR1 is LGHNA and CDR2 YSLEER. The CDR3 loop spans 14 amino acids. This CDR3 reads CASSQRSSFNEQFF. The CDR3 DNA reads as TGCGCCAGCAGCCAGAGATCCTCCTTCAATGAGCAGTTCTTC.

The genes are TRBV19 and TRBJ2-6, with a possible D match to TRBD2 (5 bases). Germline V lookup: CDR1 LNHDA, CDR2 SQIVND (reference sequence). The CDR3 consists of 20 residues. Deletions cut 2 bases from V and 4 bases from J, with 24 bases between. The CDR3 sequence: CASSIRRGVGESTGANVLTF. The CDR3 coding sequence is TGTGCCAGTAGTATAAGGAGAGGAGTTGGGGAGTCGACAGGGGCCAACGTCCTGACTTTC.

This chain connects TRBV19 to TRBJ1-1; TRBD1 matches at 9 bases. The germline CDR1 and CDR2 sequences are LNHDA and SQIVND (reference sequence). This CDR3 spans 16 amino acids. The V gene end was trimmed by 5 bases and the J gene end by 4 bases; junction bases not matched to a gene: 11. The CDR3 bases are TGTGCCAGTAGTCCCCTGCCGGGACAGGGAGGCACTGAAGCTTTCTTT. Encoded protein: CASSPLPGQGGTEAFF.

The CDR3 spells CASRSSGSYEQYF. The CDR3 bases are TGTGCCAGCAGGTCTAGCGGGAGTTACGAGCAGTACTTC. The chain carries TRBV27 and TRBJ2-7; 10 bases map to TRBD2. Germline trimming cut 6 bases from V and 4 bases from J; bases unmatched to any gene: 3. The germline CDR1 and CDR2 sequences are MNHEY and SMNVEV (reference sequence). The CDR3 loop spans 13 amino acids.

The chain uses TRBV4-3 and TRBJ2-4; the D is unclear. This CDR3 is built from 15 residues. V was cut by 1 base and J by 0 bases, with 7 bases left in between. Per germline, CDR1 LGHNA and CDR2 YSLEER. The CDR3 reads CASSQATGAKNIQYF. The CDR3, as DNA: TGCGCCAGCAGCCAAGCCACGGGAGCCAAAAACATTCAGTACTTC.

V gene TRBV2 combines with J gene TRBJ2-3; D may be TRBD2 (5 bases). The CDR3 spans 15 residues. Trimming shortened V by 7 bases and J by 2 bases, and 16 bases separated the two germline ends. Germline V gene lookup returns CDR1 SNHLY and CDR2 FYNNEI. The CDR3 DNA reads TGTGCCAGCACTAGCAGAGGACTGTACACAGATACGCAGTATTTT. Translating gives CASTSRGLYTDTQYF.

The chain joins TRBV4-1 to TRBJ2-1; D is uncertain. CDR3 size: 15 residues. Germline V gene data show CDR1 as MGHRA and CDR2 as YSYEKL. V was shortened by 1 base and J by 3 bases, with 10 bases between the two germline ends. CDR3 coding DNA: TGCGCCAGCAGCCAAGGGGTTAGCAACTACAATGAGCAGTTCTTC. It is translated as CASSQGVSNYNEQFF.

The chain links TRBV28 to TRBJ2-5, with TRBD2 identical over 14 bases. Losses at the gene ends were 6 bases for V and 5 bases for J; bases not matched to a gene: 5. Germline V gene lookup returns CDR1 MDHEN and CDR2 SYDVKM. The CDR3 contains 15 residues. Here the CDR3 DNA reads TGTGCCAGCAGGTGGACTAGCGGGAGGAGGGAGACCCAGTACTTC. Its translation is CASRWTSGRRETQYF.

This clone was recorded a few times. CDR3 DNA sequence: TGCGCCAGCAGCCAACTCCAGGGGGCCGGGGCCCAGCATTTT. This translates into CASSQLQGAGAQHF. The rearrangement joins TRBV4-1 to TRBJ1-5; 8 bases are a match to TRBD1. The CDR3 contains 14 residues. The germline V gene encodes CDR1 MGHRA and CDR2 YSYEKL. J was trimmed by 11 bases and V by 2 bases; bases with no gene match: 8.

The rearrangement joins TRBV9 to TRBJ2-3; TRBD2 matches at 7 bases. The CDR3 extends over 16 amino acids. Trimming at V came to 4 bases and at J to 2 bases, leaving 10 bases not matched to a gene. Germline CDR1 is SGDLS and CDR2 is YYNGEE. CDR3 region: CASSIRGGSPTDTQYF. The CDR3 nucleotides are TGTGCCAGCAGCATTCGCGGGGGTTCCCCCACAGATACGCAGTATTTT.

J is TRBJ2-2 and V is TRBV5-1; TRBD2 is a possible D gene (5 bases). Germline-derived CDR1 and CDR2 are SGHRS and YFSETQ. The V gene lost 3 bases and the J gene lost 0 bases, with 12 bases spanning the gap. CDR3 length: 16 residues. The CDR3 sequence: CASSYRLLPNTGELFF. The DNA of the CDR3 is TGCGCCAGCAGCTATCGACTATTACCGAACACCGGGGAGCTGTTTTTT.

The chain couples TRBV7-3 to TRBJ2-5; the D gene is possibly TRBD1 (5 bases). CDR1 SGHTA and CDR2 FQGTGA come from the germline V gene. V was clipped by 5 bases and J by 4 bases, with 14 bases between them. This CDR3 is built from 14 residues. The CDR3 DNA follows: TGTGCCAGCAGCCAGGGAAGGGTAGGAGAGACCCAGTACTTC. Translating gives CASSQGRVGETQYF.

The V and J genes are TRBV29-1 and TRBJ2-1; unclear D gene. Trimming removed 7 bases at V and 5 bases at J, with 15 bases between. Per the germline V gene, CDR1 is SQVTM and CDR2 is ANQGSEA. This CDR3 spans 13 amino acids. The CDR3 loop is CSGHQTRNNEQFF. The CDR3 DNA follows: TGCAGCGGACACCAAACGAGAAACAATGAGCAGTTCTTC.

This clone has a handful of counts. The chain recombines TRBV7-3 with TRBJ1-1; D call uncertain. Germline CDR1 SGHTA, CDR2 FQGTGA. Trimming pared 2 bases from V and 3 bases from J, leaving 7 bases between. The CDR3 is 13 amino acids. For the CDR3, the DNA is TGTGCCAGCAGCTTATCGGTGTACACTGAAGCTTTCTTT. As protein: CASSLSVYTEAFF.